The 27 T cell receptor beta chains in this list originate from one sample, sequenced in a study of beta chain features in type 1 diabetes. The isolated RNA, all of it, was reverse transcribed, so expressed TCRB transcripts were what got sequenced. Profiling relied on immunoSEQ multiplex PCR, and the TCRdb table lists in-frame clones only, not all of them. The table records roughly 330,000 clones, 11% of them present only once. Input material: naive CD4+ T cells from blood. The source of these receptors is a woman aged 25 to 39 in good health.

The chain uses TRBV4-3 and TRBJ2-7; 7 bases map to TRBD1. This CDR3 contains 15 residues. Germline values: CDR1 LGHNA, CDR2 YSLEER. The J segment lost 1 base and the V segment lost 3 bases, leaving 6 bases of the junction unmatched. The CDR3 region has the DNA TGCGCCAGCAGCCACCAGACAGGGCAATCCTACGAGCAGTACTTC. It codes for CASSHQTGQSYEQYF.

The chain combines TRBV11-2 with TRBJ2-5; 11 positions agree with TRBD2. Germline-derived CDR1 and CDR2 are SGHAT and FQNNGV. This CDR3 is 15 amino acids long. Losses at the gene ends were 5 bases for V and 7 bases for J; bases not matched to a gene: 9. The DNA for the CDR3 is TGTGCCAGCAGCGAGGCCGGGACTAGCGGCGGGACCCAGTACTTC. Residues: CASSEAGTSGGTQYF.

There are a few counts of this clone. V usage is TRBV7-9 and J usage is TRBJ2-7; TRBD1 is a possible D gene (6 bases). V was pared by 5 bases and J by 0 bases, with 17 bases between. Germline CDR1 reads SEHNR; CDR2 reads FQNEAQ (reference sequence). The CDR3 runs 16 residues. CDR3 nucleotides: TGTGCCAGCAGCCCATACCGGGACACATACTCCTACGAGCAGTACTTC. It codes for CASSPYRDTYSYEQYF. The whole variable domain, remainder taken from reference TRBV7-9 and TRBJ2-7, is DTGVSQNPRHKITKRGQNVTFRCDPISEHNRLYWYRQTLGQGPEFLTYFQNEAQLEKSRLLSDRFSAERPKGSFSTLEIQRTEQGDSAMYLCASSPYRDTYSYEQYFGPGTRLTVT.

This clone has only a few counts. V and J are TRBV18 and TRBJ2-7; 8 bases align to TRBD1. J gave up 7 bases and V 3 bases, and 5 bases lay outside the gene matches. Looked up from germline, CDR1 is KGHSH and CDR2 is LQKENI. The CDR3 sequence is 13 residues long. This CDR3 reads CASSPDRVREQYF. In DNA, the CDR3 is TGTGCCAGCTCACCGGACAGGGTGCGGGAGCAGTACTTC.

CDR3 protein: CASSKLAGGLETQYF. CDR3 sequence (DNA): TGTGCCAGCAGCAAACTAGCGGGAGGATTGGAGACCCAGTACTTC. V gene TRBV28 combines with J gene TRBJ2-5; the match to TRBD2 covers 12 bases. The CDR3 extends over 15 amino acids. The junction had 7 bases not matched to a gene; V was cut back by 6 bases and J by 5 bases. CDR1 is MDHEN and CDR2 is SYDVKM in the germline V gene.

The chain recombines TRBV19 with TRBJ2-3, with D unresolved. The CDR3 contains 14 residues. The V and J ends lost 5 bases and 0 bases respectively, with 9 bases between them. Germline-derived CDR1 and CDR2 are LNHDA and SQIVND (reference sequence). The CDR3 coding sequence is TGTGCCAGTAGTCAACGTACTAGCACAGATACGCAGTATTTT. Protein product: CASSQRTSTDTQYF.

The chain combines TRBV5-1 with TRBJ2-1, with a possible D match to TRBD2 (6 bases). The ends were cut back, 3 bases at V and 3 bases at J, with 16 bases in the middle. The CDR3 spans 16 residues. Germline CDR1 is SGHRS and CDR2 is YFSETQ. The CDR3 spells CASSSAGTGDYNEQFF. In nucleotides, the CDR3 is TGCGCCAGCAGCTCGGCGGGGACCGGTGACTACAATGAGCAGTTCTTC.

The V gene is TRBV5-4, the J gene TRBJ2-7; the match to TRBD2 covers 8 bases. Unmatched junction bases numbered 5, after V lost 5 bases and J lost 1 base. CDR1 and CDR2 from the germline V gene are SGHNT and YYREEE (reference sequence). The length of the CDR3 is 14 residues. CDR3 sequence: CASRSAGGSYEQYF. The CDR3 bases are TGTGCCAGCAGATCCGCGGGAGGTTCCTACGAGCAGTACTTC. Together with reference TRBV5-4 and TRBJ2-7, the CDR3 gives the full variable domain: ETGVTQSPTHLIKTRGQQVTLRCSSQSGHNTVSWYQQALGQGPQFIFQYYREEENGRGNFPPRFSGLQFPNYSSELNVNALELDDSALYLCASRSAGGSYEQYFGPGTRLTVT.

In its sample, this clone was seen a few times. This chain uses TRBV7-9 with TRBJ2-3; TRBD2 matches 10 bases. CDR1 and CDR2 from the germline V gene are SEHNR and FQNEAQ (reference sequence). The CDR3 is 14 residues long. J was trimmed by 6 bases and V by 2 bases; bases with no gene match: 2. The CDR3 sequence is CASSLLAGADTQYF. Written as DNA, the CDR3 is TGTGCCAGCAGCTTACTAGCGGGAGCTGATACGCAGTATTTT. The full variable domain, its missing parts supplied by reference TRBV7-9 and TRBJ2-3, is DTGVSQNPRHKITKRGQNVTFRCDPISEHNRLYWYRQTLGQGPEFLTYFQNEAQLEKSRLLSDRFSAERPKGSFSTLEIQRTEQGDSAMYLCASSLLAGADTQYFGPGTRLTVL.

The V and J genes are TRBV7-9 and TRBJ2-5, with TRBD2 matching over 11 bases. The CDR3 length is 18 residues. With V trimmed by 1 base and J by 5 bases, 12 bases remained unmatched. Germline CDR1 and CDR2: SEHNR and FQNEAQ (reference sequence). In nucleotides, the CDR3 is TGTGCCAGCAGCTTAGAAGGGGAACTAGCGGGAGTCCAGGAGACCCAGTACTTC. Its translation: CASSLEGELAGVQETQYF. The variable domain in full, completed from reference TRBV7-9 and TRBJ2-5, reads DTGVSQNPRHKITKRGQNVTFRCDPISEHNRLYWYRQTLGQGPEFLTYFQNEAQLEKSRLLSDRFSAERPKGSFSTLEIQRTEQGDSAMYLCASSLEGELAGVQETQYFGPGTRLLVL.

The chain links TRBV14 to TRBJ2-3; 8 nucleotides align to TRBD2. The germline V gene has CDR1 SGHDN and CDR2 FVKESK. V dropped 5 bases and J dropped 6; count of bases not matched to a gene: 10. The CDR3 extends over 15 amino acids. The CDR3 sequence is CASSSQGLVADTQYF. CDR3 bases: TGTGCCAGCAGCTCTCAGGGACTAGTGGCCGATACGCAGTATTTT.

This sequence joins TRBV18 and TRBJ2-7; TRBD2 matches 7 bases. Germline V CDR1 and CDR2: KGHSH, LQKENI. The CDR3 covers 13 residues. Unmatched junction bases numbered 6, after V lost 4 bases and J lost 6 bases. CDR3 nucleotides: TGTGCCAGCTCACAATCCGGGGGGTTCGAGCAGTACTTC. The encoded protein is CASSQSGGFEQYF. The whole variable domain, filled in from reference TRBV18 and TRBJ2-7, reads NAGVMQNPRHLVRRRGQEARLRCSPMKGHSHVYWYRQLPEEGLKFMVYLQKENIIDESGMPKERFSAEFPKEGPSILRIQQVVRGDSAAYFCASSQSGGFEQYFGPGTRLTVT.

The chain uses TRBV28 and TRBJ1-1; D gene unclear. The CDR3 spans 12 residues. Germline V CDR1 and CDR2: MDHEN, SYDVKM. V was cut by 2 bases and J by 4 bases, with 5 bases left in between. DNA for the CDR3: TGTGCCAGCAGTTTAGGCCGCACTGAAGCTTTCTTT. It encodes CASSLGRTEAFF.

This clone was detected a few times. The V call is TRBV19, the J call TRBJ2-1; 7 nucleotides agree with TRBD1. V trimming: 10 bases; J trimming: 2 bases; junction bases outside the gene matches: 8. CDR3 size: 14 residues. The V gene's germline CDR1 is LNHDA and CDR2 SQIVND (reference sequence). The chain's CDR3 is CATRDSYTYNEQFF. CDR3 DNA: TGTGCCACCCGGGACAGCTACACCTACAATGAGCAGTTCTTC.

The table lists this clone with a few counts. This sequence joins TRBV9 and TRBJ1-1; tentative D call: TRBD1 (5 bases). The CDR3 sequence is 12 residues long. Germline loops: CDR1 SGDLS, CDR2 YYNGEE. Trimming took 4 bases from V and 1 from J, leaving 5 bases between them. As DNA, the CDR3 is TGTGCCAGCAGCACAGGGAACACTGAAGCTTTCTTT. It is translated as CASSTGNTEAFF.

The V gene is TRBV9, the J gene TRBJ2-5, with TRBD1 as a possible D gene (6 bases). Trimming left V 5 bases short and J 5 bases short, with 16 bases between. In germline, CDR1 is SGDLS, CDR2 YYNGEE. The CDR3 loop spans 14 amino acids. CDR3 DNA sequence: TGTGCCAGCAGTGAGGACAGTTCTAGGGAGACCCAGTACTTC. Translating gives CASSEDSSRETQYF. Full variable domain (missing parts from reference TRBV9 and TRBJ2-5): DSGVTQTPKHLITATGQRVTLRCSPRSGDLSVYWYQQSLDQGLQFLIQYYNGEERAKGNILERFSAQQFPDLHSELNLSSLELGDSALYFCASSEDSSRETQYFGPGTRLLVL.

The chain's CDR3 is CASSIGTSGQETQYF. The CDR3 bases are TGTGCCAGCTCCATCGGAACTAGCGGCCAAGAGACCCAGTACTTC. This chain joins TRBV18 and TRBJ2-5; 8 bases agree with TRBD2. Germline CDR1 and CDR2: KGHSH and LQKENI. V shed 6 bases and J 1 base; nucleotides not matched to a gene: 7. CDR3 length: 15 residues.

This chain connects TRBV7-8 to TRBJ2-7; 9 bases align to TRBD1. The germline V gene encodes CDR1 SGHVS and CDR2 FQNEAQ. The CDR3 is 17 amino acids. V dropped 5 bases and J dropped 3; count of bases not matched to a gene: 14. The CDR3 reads CASSRRTGTGISYEQYF. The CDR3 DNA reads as TGTGCCAGCAGCCGACGCACCGGGACAGGGATAAGCTACGAGCAGTACTTC. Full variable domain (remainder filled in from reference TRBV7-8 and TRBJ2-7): GAGVSQSPRYKVAKRGQDVALRCDPISGHVSLFWYQQALGQGPEFLTYFQNEAQLDKSGLPSDRFFAERPEGSVSTLKIQRTQQEDSAVYLCASSRRTGTGISYEQYFGPGTRLTVT.

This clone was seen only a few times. Written as DNA, the CDR3 is TGTGCCAGCACGCAGGGGAGAGGATACGAGCAGTACTTC. Encoded protein: CASTQGRGYEQYF. The rearrangement links TRBV6-5 to TRBJ2-7; D perhaps matches TRBD1 (6 bases). V gave up 7 bases and J gave up 4 bases, with 14 bases separating them. This CDR3 has 13 amino acids. Germline values: CDR1 MNHEY, CDR2 SVGAGI.

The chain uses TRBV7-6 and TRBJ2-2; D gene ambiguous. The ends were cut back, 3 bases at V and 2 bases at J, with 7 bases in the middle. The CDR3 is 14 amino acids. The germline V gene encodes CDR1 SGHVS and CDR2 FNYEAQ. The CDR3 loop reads CASSFTTNTGELFF. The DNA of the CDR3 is TGTGCCAGCAGCTTTACTACAAACACCGGGGAGCTGTTTTTT.

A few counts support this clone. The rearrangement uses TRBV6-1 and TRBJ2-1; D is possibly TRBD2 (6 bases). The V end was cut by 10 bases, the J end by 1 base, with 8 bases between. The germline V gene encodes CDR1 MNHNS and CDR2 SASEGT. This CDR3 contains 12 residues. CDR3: CAIGTSYNEQFF. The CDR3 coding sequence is TGTGCCATCGGGACTTCCTACAATGAGCAGTTCTTC.

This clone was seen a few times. The CDR3: CASRGTSGDYEQYF. As DNA, the CDR3 is TGTGCCAGCAGAGGGACTAGCGGAGACTACGAGCAGTACTTC. This chain joins TRBV2 and TRBJ2-7; TRBD2 agrees at 11 bases. Germline loops: CDR1 SNHLY, CDR2 FYNNEI. V was pared by 6 bases and J by 3 bases, with 4 bases of the junction left unmatched. This CDR3 has 14 amino acids.

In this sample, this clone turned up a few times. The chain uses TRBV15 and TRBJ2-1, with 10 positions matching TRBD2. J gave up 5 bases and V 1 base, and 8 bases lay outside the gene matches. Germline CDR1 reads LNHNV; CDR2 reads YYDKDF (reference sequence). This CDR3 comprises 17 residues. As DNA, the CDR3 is TGTGCCACCAGCAGAGCGCTAGCGGGAGCCGGAGACAATGAGCAGTTCTTC. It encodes CATSRALAGAGDNEQFF.

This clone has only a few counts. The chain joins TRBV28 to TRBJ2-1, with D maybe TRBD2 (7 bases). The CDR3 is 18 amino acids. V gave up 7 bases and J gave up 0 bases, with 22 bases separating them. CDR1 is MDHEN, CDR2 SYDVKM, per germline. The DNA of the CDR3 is TGTGCCAGCAACACGGGGGGCGCGGGACGCGGCTCCTACAATGAGCAGTTCTTC. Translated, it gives CASNTGGAGRGSYNEQFF. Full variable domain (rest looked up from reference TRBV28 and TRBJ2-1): DVKVTQSSRYLVKRTGEKVFLECVQDMDHENMFWYRQDPGLGLRLIYFSYDVKMKEKGDIPEGYSVSREKKERFSLILESASTNQTSMYLCASNTGGAGRGSYNEQFFGPGTRLTVL.

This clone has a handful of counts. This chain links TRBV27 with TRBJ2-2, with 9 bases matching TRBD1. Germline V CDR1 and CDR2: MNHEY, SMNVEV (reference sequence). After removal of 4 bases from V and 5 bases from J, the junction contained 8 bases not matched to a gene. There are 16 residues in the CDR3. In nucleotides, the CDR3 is TGTGCCAGCAGTTCGTCCGGGACAGGGTTTACCGGGGAGCTGTTTTTT. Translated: CASSSSGTGFTGELFF.

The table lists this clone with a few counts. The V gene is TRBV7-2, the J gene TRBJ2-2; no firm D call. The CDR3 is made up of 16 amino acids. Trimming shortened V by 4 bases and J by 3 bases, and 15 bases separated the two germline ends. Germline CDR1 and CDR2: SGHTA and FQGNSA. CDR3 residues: CASSSAPGSYTGELFF. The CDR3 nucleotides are TGTGCCAGCAGCTCTGCCCCCGGGTCATACACCGGGGAGCTGTTTTTT.

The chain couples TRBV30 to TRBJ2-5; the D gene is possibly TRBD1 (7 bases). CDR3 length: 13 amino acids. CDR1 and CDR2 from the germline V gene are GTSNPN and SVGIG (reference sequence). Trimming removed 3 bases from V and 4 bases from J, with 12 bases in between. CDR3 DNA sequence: TGTGCCTGGAGGGCAGGGGGGCGAGAGACCCAGTACTTC. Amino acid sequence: CAWRAGGRETQYF.